This TCR beta chain was retrieved from a study of tumor and adjacent non-tumor tissue in lung cancer. Overall study results and limits: Tumor tissue had significantly higher TCR diversity than normal lung. Tumor TCR diversity, when higher, was linked to shorter survival.

A note on this clonotype: Antigen unknown. The CDR3 ends on some other residue instead of the conserved phenylalanine or tryptophan, so this is likely a read error.

The CDR3 totals 14 residues. The J segment lost 7 bases and the V segment lost 6 bases, leaving 9 bases of the junction unmatched. The library came from three nested PCR rounds adapted from ARM-PCR protocols. TCRdb itself ran the multiplex PCR reads through MiXCR, one entry per CDR3 protein. The table shows roughly 75,000 distinct CDR3 sequences, with under 80% occurring only once. The template was RNA from unsorted bulk tissue. What was sequenced was lung tumor tissue. This chain connects TRBV12-3 or TRBV12-4 to TRBJ1-5, with 7 nucleotides matching TRBD1. This clonotype was obtained from a woman in her forties or fifties with non-small cell lung cancer. CDR3 bases: TGTGCCAGCAGCCTCGGGACAGTGGTCCAGCCCCAGCATTCT. This translates into CASSLGTVVQPQHS.